Each of the 18 T cell receptor beta chains below was sequenced from the same sample in a study of cytomegalovirus exposure and HLA in healthy donors. The PCR employed 60 Vbeta primers together with 13 Jbeta primers. Assay used: immunoSEQ multiplex PCR; TCRdb lists only in-frame clones, some missing. The table includes 110,000 to 150,000 clones, around four fifths detected once. Sequencing was carried out using PBMCs. The receptors were gathered from a female donor in good health and CMV-seronegative.

The gene calls are TRBV6-6 and TRBJ1-2; 10 bases map to TRBD1. There are 13 residues in the CDR3. V lost 5 bases and J lost 7; bases outside the gene matches: 4. Germline CDR1 reads MNHNY; CDR2 reads SVGAGI (reference sequence). CDR3 region: CASSRDRGFGYTF. CDR3 sequence (DNA): TGTGCCAGCAGTCGGGACAGGGGATTTGGCTACACCTTC.

This chain uses TRBV27 with TRBJ2-3; D gene unclear. The V end lost 2 bases, the J end lost 0 bases, and 6 bases lay between the germline ends. Germline CDR1 MNHEY, CDR2 SMNVEV (reference sequence). This CDR3 has 14 residues. In DNA form, the CDR3 reads TGTGCCAGCAGTTTAAGCTGGAGCACAGATACGCAGTATTTT. Translation gives CASSLSWSTDTQYF.

The chain uses TRBV19 and TRBJ1-3; 7 nucleotides line up with TRBD1. CDR3 size: 16 residues. Germline V gene sequence: CDR1 LNHDA, CDR2 SQIVND (reference sequence). V was pared by 6 bases and J by 3 bases, with 11 bases of the junction left unmatched. CDR3 bases: TGTGCCAGTAGACCTCCCGGAGGGGGCCGTGGAAACACCATATATTTT. Its protein is CASRPPGGGRGNTIYF. Full variable domain (remainder filled in from reference TRBV19 and TRBJ1-3): DGGITQSPKYLFRKEGQNVTLSCEQNLNHDAMYWYRQDPGQGLRLIYYSQIVNDFQKGDIAEGYSVSREKKESFPLTVTSAQKNPTAFYLCASRPPGGGRGNTIYFGEGSWLTVV.

This clone showed up just a few times. The J gene is TRBJ1-1, the V gene TRBV5-1; TRBD1 is a possible D gene (5 bases). The CDR3 covers 16 residues. Germline lookup yields CDR1 SGHRS and CDR2 YFSETQ. The V end was cut by 0 bases, the J end by 1 base, with 13 bases between. CDR3 amino acids: CASSLAQGSRNTEAFF. In nucleotides, the CDR3 is TGCGCCAGCAGCTTGGCCCAGGGATCGAGGAACACTGAAGCTTTCTTT.

The J gene is TRBJ1-6, the V gene TRBV5-8; 9 nucleotides agree with TRBD1. The CDR3 sequence is 16 residues long. With 3 bases clipped from V and 10 bases from J, the junction kept 11 bases outside the gene matches. Germline lookup yields CDR1 SGHTS and CDR2 YDEGEE. The CDR3 nucleotides are TGTGCCAGCAGCTCTAAGGGACAGGGAGTAGAATCACCCCTCCACTTT. Translation gives CASSSKGQGVESPLHF.

The sample holds a few counts of this clone. The gene calls are TRBV7-6 and TRBJ1-1; perhaps TRBD1 as D (6 bases). Between the trimmed V and J ends, which lost 6 bases and 5 bases, there was a span of 19 bases. CDR1 SGHVS and CDR2 FNYEAQ come from the germline V gene. This CDR3 has 15 residues. The CDR3 protein is CASRKSEVRGTEAFF. The CDR3 nucleotides are TGTGCCAGCAGGAAAAGCGAGGTGAGGGGGACTGAAGCTTTCTTT.

The V gene is TRBV5-4, the J gene TRBJ1-3; the match to TRBD1 covers 9 bases. The CDR3 has 15 residues. Trimming removed 2 bases from V and 1 base from J; junction bases left unmatched: 1. Germline V lookup: CDR1 SGHNT, CDR2 YYREEE (reference sequence). DNA for the CDR3: TGTGCCAGCAGCTTAGACAGGGGGTCTGGAAACACCATATATTTT. It encodes CASSLDRGSGNTIYF.

This clone was counted only a few times. CDR3 in DNA: TGTGCCAGCAGTTTCAGGGTTAGGGGTGCTGAAGCTTTCTTT. Protein product: CASSFRVRGAEAFF. V and J are TRBV6-6 and TRBJ1-1; tentative D call: TRBD1 (5 bases). This CDR3 is built from 14 residues. Per germline, CDR1 MNHNY and CDR2 SVGAGI (reference sequence). With 4 bases removed from V and 6 bases from J, the gap between germline ends came to 15 bases.

The gene calls are TRBV28 and TRBJ1-4; D not resolved. Trimming pared 3 bases from V and 3 bases from J, leaving 20 bases between. The CDR3 extends over 18 amino acids. Germline V gene sequence: CDR1 MDHEN, CDR2 SYDVKM. In DNA form, the CDR3 reads TGTGCCAGCAGTTTTAATTCGCGGCAGCCGAGCTCTAATGAAAAACTGTTTTTT. This codes for CASSFNSRQPSSNEKLFF.

The rearrangement links TRBV15 to TRBJ1-5; D gene ambiguous. CDR3 length: 15 amino acids. V lost 2 bases and J 1 base, leaving 9 bases between the germline ends. Germline CDR1 and CDR2: LNHNV and YYDKDF (reference sequence). The CDR3 DNA reads as TGTGCCACCAGCAGACGCGAACAGAGCAATCAGCCCCAGCATTTT. The encoded protein is CATSRREQSNQPQHF.

The chain couples TRBV27 to TRBJ1-1; unclear D gene. Germline CDR1 reads MNHEY; CDR2 reads SMNVEV (reference sequence). There are 14 residues in the CDR3. V was pared by 6 bases and J by 2 bases, with 13 bases between. For the CDR3, the DNA is TGTGCCAGCAGGGCGCATACAGTAAACACTGAAGCTTTCTTT. Translated: CASRAHTVNTEAFF.

Details on this clone: Sequence at one end of the junction differs from germline and may be a read error. This chain's CDR3 is CASSQETGTGNNYGYPF. The CDR3 DNA is TGCGCCAGCAGCCAAGAAACCGGGACAGGGAATAACTATGGCTACCCCTTC. The gene calls are TRBV5-1 and TRBJ1-2, with 9 bases that match TRBD1. The germline gives CDR1 SGHRS, CDR2 YFSETQ. The CDR3 runs to 17 residues.

This clone appeared a single time. This chain links TRBV5-1 with TRBJ2-1; 11 nucleotides align to TRBD2. Trimming cost V 4 bases and J 4 bases; bases outside gene matches: 4. This CDR3 has 15 amino acids. The germline V gene encodes CDR1 SGHRS and CDR2 YFSETQ. The CDR3 DNA sequence: TGCGCCAGCAGCCCGGGGACTAGCGGATACAATGAGCAGTTCTTC. Residues: CASSPGTSGYNEQFF.

The chain employs TRBV30 and TRBJ2-5, with 12 bases lining up with TRBD1. The germline CDR1 and CDR2 sequences are GTSNPN and SVGIG (reference sequence). The CDR3 covers 15 residues. V was pared by 3 bases and J by 5 bases, with 7 bases of the junction left unmatched. The CDR3 is CAWRGGTGGMETQYF. CDR3 DNA sequence: TGTGCCTGGAGGGGCGGGACAGGGGGCATGGAGACCCAGTACTTC.

V is TRBV7-9 and J is TRBJ2-7, with a tentative D call TRBD2 (6 bases). Germline lookup yields CDR1 SEHNR and CDR2 FQNEAQ (reference sequence). The V end lost 1 base, the J end lost 2 bases, and 6 bases lay between the germline ends. The CDR3 extends over 13 amino acids. CDR3 residues: CASSLGTTYEQYF. The CDR3 nucleotides read TGTGCCAGCAGCTTAGGGACTACCTACGAGCAGTACTTC.

The V and J genes are TRBV5-1 and TRBJ2-1, with a weak D call TRBD1 (5 bases). The ends were cut back, 0 bases at V and 4 bases at J, with 11 bases in the middle. The CDR3 length is 15 residues. Germline V lookup: CDR1 SGHRS, CDR2 YFSETQ. The CDR3 region is CASSLEGWSYNEQFF. As DNA, the CDR3 is TGCGCCAGCAGCTTGGAGGGGTGGTCATACAATGAGCAGTTCTTC.

The V call is TRBV27, the J call TRBJ2-5; 7 positions agree with TRBD1. This CDR3 is 16 amino acids long. V trimming: 5 bases; J trimming: 11 bases; junction bases outside the gene matches: 20. Germline-derived CDR1 and CDR2 are MNHEY and SMNVEV (reference sequence). The CDR3 region has the DNA TGTGCCAGCAGTCGCTCCGTTAGGGGTCCCGGGACAGAGCAGTACTTC. Translating it yields CASSRSVRGPGTEQYF.

J is TRBJ2-3 and V is TRBV5-1; maybe TRBD1 (7 bases). The germline V gene has CDR1 SGHRS and CDR2 YFSETQ. Trimming removed 0 bases at V and 4 bases at J, with 12 bases between. The CDR3 runs to 15 residues. This chain's CDR3 is CASSLGRGRPDTQYF. DNA for the CDR3: TGCGCCAGCAGCTTGGGGAGGGGGCGCCCAGATACGCAGTATTTT.